A single sample is the source of the 27 T cell receptor beta chains below, sequenced in a study of low-dose radiotherapy and immunotherapy resistance in tumors. Time point specified: before trial treatment. The authors ran 20 PCR cycles to amplify TCRs with a constant-region primer and V-primer adapter. TCRdb analysed the reads with MiXCR anew, one entry per CDR3 protein. The profile shows roughly 46,000 distinct CDR3 sequences, approximately 12% of them singletons. Sequencing used PBMCs, obtained before treatment. These receptors were collected from a female donor with ovarian cancer.

In this sample, this clonotype turned up a few times. The chain employs TRBV9 and TRBJ1-3; D remains ambiguous. Trimming took off 3 bases at V and 4 bases at J, with 14 bases between the two ends. The CDR3 is 15 amino acids. Looked up from germline, CDR1 is SGDLS and CDR2 is YYNGEE. CDR3 in DNA: TGTGCCAGCAGCGGACGGACGGGTCTAGGAAACACCATATATTTT. Translating gives CASSGRTGLGNTIYF.

This clonotype was counted many times. This chain links TRBV6-2 or TRBV6-3 with TRBJ2-7; TRBD1 agrees at 9 bases. Germline CDR1 and CDR2: MNHEY and SVGEGT. The CDR3 covers 15 residues. V lost 6 bases and J lost 0; bases outside the gene matches: 6. The CDR3 region has the DNA TGTGCCAGCAGACGGACAGGGGATCCCTCCTACGAGCAGTACTTC. Translated, it gives CASRRTGDPSYEQYF.

This clonotype was observed many times. This sequence joins TRBV7-2 and TRBJ2-7, with D possibly being TRBD2 (5 bases). Trimming left V 1 base short and J 7 bases short, with 14 bases between. The CDR3 is made up of 14 amino acids. CDR1 SGHTA and CDR2 FQGNSA come from the germline V gene. The CDR3 region is CASSLGPASGEQYF. The CDR3 nucleotides read TGTGCCAGCAGCTTAGGCCCCGCCTCGGGGGAGCAGTACTTC.

This clonotype occurred many times. This rearrangement joins TRBV20-1 to TRBJ1-1; no definite D call. The germline V and J ends were trimmed by 3 bases and 2 bases, with 16 bases remaining between them. The CDR3 sequence is 15 residues long. Germline V gene data show CDR1 as DFQATT and CDR2 as SNEGSKA (reference sequence). CDR3 protein: CSARFPGRENTEAFF. DNA for the CDR3: TGCAGTGCTAGGTTCCCCGGGCGGGAAAACACTGAAGCTTTCTTT.

This clonotype has ten or more counts. The rearrangement links TRBV7-2 to TRBJ1-6, with D maybe TRBD1 (6 bases). Looked up from germline, CDR1 is SGHTA and CDR2 is FQGNSA. With 6 bases removed from V and 10 bases from J, the gap between germline ends came to 10 bases. CDR3 length: 12 residues. Written as DNA, the CDR3 is TGTGCCAGCAGTGAAGGGGGATCACCCCTCCACTTT. Its protein is CASSEGGSPLHF.

This clonotype was seen only a few times. It differs at one base from a far larger clone, so likely a read error. The V call is TRBV5-8, the J call TRBJ2-7; 9 nucleotides line up with TRBD1. V lost 0 bases and J lost 7; bases outside the gene matches: 8. The CDR3 extends over 15 amino acids. Per the germline V gene, CDR1 is SGHTS and CDR2 is YDEGEE. The CDR3: CASSLEQGAYNEQYF. The CDR3 region has the DNA TGTGCCAGCAGCTTGGAACAGGGGGCATACAATGAGCAGTACTTC. The whole variable domain, filled in from reference TRBV5-8 and TRBJ2-7, reads EAGVTQSPTHLIKTRGQQATLRCSPISGHTSVYWYQQALGLGLQFLLWYDEGEERNRGNFPPRFSGRQFPNYSSELNVNALELEDSALYLCASSLEQGAYNEQYFGPGTRLTVT.

This clonotype was observed a few times. The V and J genes are TRBV19 and TRBJ1-1, with 9 bases aligning to TRBD1. Germline trimming cut 3 bases from V and 1 base from J; bases unmatched to any gene: 3. This CDR3 region has 15 residues. Germline CDR1 and CDR2: LNHDA and SQIVND (reference sequence). CDR3 sequence: CASSMGQGWNTEAFF. The CDR3 DNA is TGTGCCAGTAGTATGGGACAGGGATGGAACACTGAAGCTTTCTTT.

This clonotype showed up many times. V and J are TRBV6-2 or TRBV6-3 and TRBJ1-1, with D possibly TRBD1 on 5 matching bases. This CDR3 comprises 13 residues. Germline lookup yields CDR1 MNHEY and CDR2 SVGEGT. The V end was cut by 5 bases, the J end by 3 bases, with 10 bases between. CDR3 nucleotides: TGTGCCAGCAGTCGGGACCGAGACACTGAAGCTTTCTTT. It translates to CASSRDRDTEAFF.

Note on this clonotype: The likely explanation is a read error, given a far larger clone one base away. This sequence joins TRBV5-6 and TRBJ2-1; 10 bases line up with TRBD1. Germline V gives CDR1 SGHDT, CDR2 YYEEEE. J was trimmed by 10 bases and V by 4 bases; bases with no gene match: 11. CDR3 size: 15 residues. In DNA, the CDR3 is TGTGCCAGCAGCCTGATTAGGACAGGGGGGTCCGAGCAGTTCTTC. Protein product: CASSLIRTGGSEQFF.

The genes are TRBV25-1 and TRBJ2-7, with a weak D call TRBD2 (5 bases). Germline loops: CDR1 MGHDK, CDR2 SYGVNS. This CDR3 contains 16 residues. V was clipped by 3 bases and J by 1 base, with 16 bases between them. CDR3 region: CASSDVEGEASYEQYF. DNA of the CDR3: TGTGCCAGCAGTGACGTTGAGGGCGAAGCTTCCTACGAGCAGTACTTC.

The sample holds many counts of this clonotype. The gene calls are TRBV5-6 and TRBJ2-1, with D unresolved. The CDR3 is 11 amino acids. Per germline, CDR1 SGHDT and CDR2 YYEEEE. V lost 2 bases and J 9 bases, leaving 6 bases between the germline ends. The CDR3 protein is CASSLRSEQFF. In DNA, the CDR3 is TGTGCCAGCAGCTTAAGATCTGAGCAGTTCTTC.

This clonotype has at least ten counts. The chain uses TRBV27 and TRBJ2-2; D may correspond to TRBD1 or TRBD2 (5 bases each). This CDR3 contains 14 residues. V dropped 6 bases and J dropped 2 bases, with 10 bases sitting between them. Germline V gene data show CDR1 as MNHEY and CDR2 as SMNVEV (reference sequence). Written as DNA, the CDR3 is TGTGCCAGCAGGGGAGACAGAAACACCGGGGAGCTGTTTTTT. Protein: CASRGDRNTGELFF.

This clonotype showed up many times. The genes are TRBV10-3 and TRBJ2-3; D unresolved. This CDR3 is built from 13 residues. Germline loops: CDR1 ENHRY, CDR2 SYGVKD. Trimming removed 4 bases from V and 0 bases from J, with 5 bases in between. CDR3 DNA sequence: TGTGCCATCAGTGGAAGCAGCACAGATACGCAGTATTTT. Its protein product is CAISGSSTDTQYF.

The rearrangement links TRBV28 to TRBJ1-6; TRBD1 might be the D (5 bases). This CDR3 is 14 amino acids long. The ends were cut back, 3 bases at V and 7 bases at J, with 10 bases in the middle. Per the germline V gene, CDR1 is MDHEN and CDR2 is SYDVKM. The CDR3 region is CASSFRGLNSPLHF. For the CDR3, the DNA is TGTGCCAGCAGTTTTCGGGGACTCAATTCACCCCTCCACTTT.

This clonotype showed up many times. This chain uses TRBV28 with TRBJ1-5, with D tentatively TRBD1 (5 bases). The CDR3 sequence is 16 residues long. Trimming took off 4 bases at V and 3 bases at J, with 16 bases between the two ends. From germline, CDR1 is MDHEN and CDR2 SYDVKM. The CDR3 bases are TGTGCCAGCAGTTACGGGGTGAGGGGCAACAATCAGCCCCAGCATTTT. Encoded protein: CASSYGVRGNNQPQHF.

This clonotype was recorded many times. The chain links TRBV19 to TRBJ1-5; D unclear. Trimming shortened V by 10 bases and J by 2 bases, and 12 bases separated the two germline ends. CDR3 size: 13 residues. Germline V gene lookup returns CDR1 LNHDA and CDR2 SQIVND (reference sequence). As DNA, the CDR3 is TGTGCCATCGGAGCTGGGGGCAATCAGCCCCAGCATTTT. Residues: CAIGAGGNQPQHF.

In this sample, this clonotype turned up many times. V gene TRBV15 combines with J gene TRBJ1-6, with D perhaps TRBD1 (6 bases). Germline values: CDR1 LNHNV, CDR2 YYDKDF (reference sequence). The CDR3 is 12 amino acids. The V gene lost 5 bases and the J gene lost 10 bases, with 9 bases spanning the gap. CDR3 sequence: CATSPGESPLHF. CDR3 nucleotide sequence: TGTGCCACCAGCCCAGGGGAGTCACCCCTCCACTTT.

This clonotype was counted ten times or more. The chain carries TRBV19 and TRBJ2-1, with D perhaps assigned TRBD1 or TRBD2 (5 bases each). The V gene's germline CDR1 is LNHDA and CDR2 SQIVND (reference sequence). This CDR3 region has 14 residues. Deletions cut 10 bases from V and 6 bases from J, with 19 bases between. CDR3: CATQLGPHTNEQFF. The CDR3 DNA is TGTGCCACCCAATTGGGACCTCACACCAATGAGCAGTTCTTC. Full variable domain (missing parts from reference TRBV19 and TRBJ2-1): DGGITQSPKYLFRKEGQNVTLSCEQNLNHDAMYWYRQDPGQGLRLIYYSQIVNDFQKGDIAEGYSVSREKKESFPLTVTSAQKNPTAFYLCATQLGPHTNEQFFGPGTRLTVL.

This clonotype was picked up one time. V gene TRBV18 combines with J gene TRBJ1-1, with a tentative D call TRBD1 (5 bases). The CDR3 extends over 14 amino acids. Germline assignment: CDR1 KGHSH and CDR2 LQKENI. The V end was cut by 5 bases, the J end by 1 base, with 11 bases between. CDR3 DNA: TGTGCCAGCTCAACGGGACTTAGGAACACTGAAGCTTTCTTT. This sequence encodes CASSTGLRNTEAFF.

This clonotype has at least ten counts. This chain links TRBV11-2 with TRBJ2-3, with D perhaps TRBD2 (5 bases). The CDR3 extends over 15 amino acids. Trimming removed 3 bases from V and 2 bases from J, with 12 bases in between. CDR1 and CDR2 from the germline V gene are SGHAT and FQNNGV. The CDR3 nucleotides read TGTGCCAGCAGCTTTTCGGGGAGACCCACAGATACGCAGTATTTT. Protein sequence: CASSFSGRPTDTQYF.

The chain combines TRBV9 with TRBJ2-1; 10 nucleotides match TRBD2. The germline CDR1 and CDR2 sequences are SGDLS and YYNGEE. V was clipped by 0 bases and J by 6 bases; unmatched bases: 3. The CDR3 covers 15 residues. This CDR3 is CASSVGLAGVNEQFF. The CDR3 DNA reads as TGTGCCAGCAGCGTAGGTCTAGCGGGAGTCAATGAGCAGTTCTTC.

This clonotype was recorded at least ten times. The V and J genes are TRBV19 and TRBJ1-4; D is undetermined. V gave up 8 bases and J gave up 8 bases, with 18 bases separating them. CDR1 and CDR2 (germline): LNHDA, SQIVND (reference sequence). CDR3 length: 14 amino acids. For the CDR3, the DNA is TGTGCCAGTTCCAGAGGGCAGTACCCGGAAAAACTGTTTTTT. Translating it yields CASSRGQYPEKLFF.

This clonotype was found many times. This sequence joins TRBV20-1 and TRBJ2-1, with a tentative D call TRBD2 (5 bases). V dropped 3 bases and J dropped 0 bases, with 15 bases sitting between them. CDR1 and CDR2 (germline): DFQATT, SNEGSKA (reference sequence). The CDR3 extends over 16 amino acids. As DNA, the CDR3 is TGCAGTGCTAGCGGGGTACTTGTTGGCTCCTACAATGAGCAGTTCTTC. Protein product: CSASGVLVGSYNEQFF.

Ten or more counts support this clonotype. The rearrangement joins TRBV20-1 to TRBJ1-5, with a possible D match to TRBD1 (5 bases). The germline gives CDR1 DFQATT, CDR2 SNEGSKA (reference sequence). V was cut by 5 bases and J by 7 bases, with 21 bases left in between. The CDR3 is made up of 15 amino acids. The CDR3 DNA is TGCAGTGCTCTACAACAACGGGGGGGTAAACAGCCCCAGCATTTT. This gives the protein CSALQQRGGKQPQHF.

There are many counts of this clonotype. The chain has TRBV18 and TRBJ2-7; the match to TRBD2 covers 11 bases. CDR3 length: 15 residues. Looked up from germline, CDR1 is KGHSH and CDR2 is LQKENI. Trimming took 6 bases from V and 3 from J; bases not matched to a gene: 7. For the CDR3, the DNA is TGTGCCAGCTCCCAAACGACTAGCGGGGTCTACGAGCAGTACTTC. Amino acids: CASSQTTSGVYEQYF.

This clonotype appeared many times. V usage is TRBV2 and J usage is TRBJ1-4; TRBD1 aligns across 11 bases. Unmatched junction bases numbered 10, after V lost 6 bases and J lost 7 bases. Germline V gene data show CDR1 as SNHLY and CDR2 as FYNNEI. This CDR3 region has 16 residues. The DNA for the CDR3 is TGTGCCAGCAGCGACGGACAGGGGGCTGGAAGTGAAAAACTGTTTTTT. This encodes CASSDGQGAGSEKLFF.

This chain joins TRBV11-2 and TRBJ2-1; TRBD2 matches 7 bases. Germline CDR1 SGHAT, CDR2 FQNNGV. CDR3 size: 13 residues. V dropped 5 bases and J dropped 9; count of bases not matched to a gene: 7. CDR3 nucleotides: TGTGCCAGCAGCCGTCCTACGGGAGGTGAGCAGTTCTTC. It codes for CASSRPTGGEQFF.